The present T cell receptor beta chain was sequenced within a study of cytomegalovirus exposure and HLA in healthy donors. General study results and limits: Some segments of the V type, notably TRBV6-2 and TRBV6-3, were excluded as indistinguishable. In a later analysis, V- and J-gene trimming of beta chains associated with a DCLRE1C missense variant, replicated independently. Specificity of a few CMV-associated chains for CMV antigens was verified in vitro. At a 0.05 false discovery rate, a later analysis found 16,951 TCR beta sequences to be associated with HLA alleles.

PCR primers comprised 60 Vbeta and 13 Jbeta primers. The protocol was immunoSEQ multiplex PCR, while the TCRdb copy is restricted to in-frame clones and leaves out a portion. The sample shows fewer than 130,000 clones, 60% to 85% of them seen only once. Trimming shortened V by 8 bases and J by 10 bases, and 24 bases separated the two germline ends. This CDR3 is built from 14 residues. Germline assignment: CDR1 SQVTM and CDR2 ANQGSEA. A remark on this clone: What it binds is unknown.

The sequence derives from a woman aged 30 to 39 in good health and CMV-seronegative. The genes are TRBV29-1 and TRBJ2-1; the D gene is possibly TRBD1 (6 bases). What was sequenced was PBMCs. CDR3 sequence reads: CSITGLGPSGEQFF. The CDR3 nucleotides read TGCAGCATAACAGGGCTTGGCCCCAGTGGGGAGCAGTTCTTC.